Shown below are 18 T cell receptor beta chains from a single sample sequenced in a study of T cell responses to AZD1222 COVID-19 vaccine. Repertoires were generated with immunoSEQ multiplex PCR, while TCRdb's copy carries only in-frame clones and drops some. The repertoire holds 150,000 to 200,000 clones, with 90% to 95% as singletons. This specimen consisted of peripheral blood, obtained 28 days after the second AZD1222 dose. Receptors were obtained from an adult who received the AZD1222 COVID-19 vaccine.

This chain joins TRBV7-9 and TRBJ2-7, with D possibly matching TRBD2 (5 bases). The CDR3 runs 17 residues. In germline, CDR1 is SEHNR, CDR2 FQNEAQ (reference sequence). The germline V and J ends were trimmed by 5 bases and 3 bases, with 23 bases remaining between them. CDR3: CASSPRLSSPGIYEQYF. The CDR3 DNA reads as TGTGCCAGCAGCCCCCGACTTAGTTCCCCGGGGATCTACGAGCAGTACTTC.

This chain connects TRBV5-1 to TRBJ1-2; D is possibly TRBD1 (6 bases). The CDR3 consists of 13 residues. V was cut by 0 bases and J by 8 bases, with 11 bases left in between. Germline V gives CDR1 SGHRS, CDR2 YFSETQ. DNA for the CDR3: TGCGCCAGCAGCTTGGAGGGGGGCGTCGGCTACACCTTC. Translating gives CASSLEGGVGYTF.

This clone was found a few times. This chain uses TRBV6-5 with TRBJ1-2, with 9 bases aligning to TRBD1. Germline CDR1 reads MNHEY; CDR2 reads SVGAGI. After removal of 6 bases from V and 6 bases from J, the junction contained 11 bases not matched to a gene. This CDR3 is built from 15 residues. The CDR3 coding sequence is TGTGCCAGCAGCGGAGACGGGACAGGGAGTAATGGCTACACCTTC. Translated: CASSGDGTGSNGYTF.

J is TRBJ2-2 and V is TRBV12-3 or TRBV12-4, with D unresolved. Trimming left V 6 bases short and J 4 bases short, with 6 bases between. CDR3 size: 12 residues. This CDR3 reads CASSELTGELFF. DNA of the CDR3: TGTGCCAGCAGCGAACTCACCGGGGAGCTGTTTTTT.

As to this clone: One end of the junction is discordant with germline, which a read error may explain. This chain joins TRBV7-7 and TRBJ2-1; 7 bases agree with TRBD1. The CDR3 runs 15 residues. Germline CDR1 reads SSHAT; CDR2 reads FNYEAQ (reference sequence). The CDR3 spells CASSLGQASYNEQFF. The CDR3 nucleotides read TGTGCTAGCAGCTTAGGACAGGCAAGCTACAATGAGCAGTTCTTC.

V usage is TRBV4-1 and J usage is TRBJ2-7; TRBD2 aligns across 13 bases. The J segment lost 10 bases and the V segment lost 1 base, leaving 4 bases of the junction unmatched. This CDR3 contains 14 residues. Looked up from germline, CDR1 is MGHRA and CDR2 is YSYEKL. As DNA, the CDR3 is TGCGCCAGCAGCCAAGGACTAGCGGGGGGCCATCAGTACTTC. As protein: CASSQGLAGGHQYF.

This chain links TRBV11-2 with TRBJ2-3; either TRBD1 or TRBD2 may supply D (5 bases each). Deletions cut 6 bases from V and 2 bases from J, with 9 bases between. The CDR3 is 13 residues long. Germline V gives CDR1 SGHAT, CDR2 FQNNGV. The CDR3 region is CASSWDHTDTQYF. The CDR3, as DNA: TGTGCCAGCAGTTGGGACCACACAGATACGCAGTATTTT. Looking up the rest from reference TRBV11-2 and TRBJ2-3 gives the full variable domain: EAGVAQSPRYKIIEKRQSVAFWCNPISGHATLYWYQQILGQGPKLLIQFQNNGVVDDSQLPKDRFSAERLKGVDSTLKIQPAKLEDSAVYLCASSWDHTDTQYFGPGTRLTVL.

The chain employs TRBV15 and TRBJ2-7, with D unresolved. V lost 2 bases, J lost 3 bases, and 8 bases lay in between. CDR1 and CDR2 (germline): LNHNV, YYDKDF (reference sequence). This CDR3 has 13 residues. The CDR3 loop reads CATSRLTGYEQYF. CDR3 coding DNA: TGTGCCACCAGCAGACTGACTGGCTACGAGCAGTACTTC.

This clone was counted a single time. V usage is TRBV4-3 and J usage is TRBJ1-1; D unresolved. CDR1 is LGHNA and CDR2 is YSLEER in the germline V gene. With 0 bases removed from V and 6 bases from J, the gap between germline ends came to 8 bases. This CDR3 region has 13 residues. CDR3 in DNA: TGCGCCAGCAGCCAAGATTTGGGTCCTGAAGCTTTCTTT. It is translated as CASSQDLGPEAFF.

The sample holds a few counts of this clone. Here the CDR3 DNA reads TGTGCCAGCAGCAAACGGTCGCCTAAGGGGCGGCAATTCAACTATGGCTACACCTTC. Amino acid sequence: CASSKRSPKGRQFNYGYTF. The chain is built from TRBV21-1 and TRBJ1-2; TRBD1 reflects the table's D call only, with no check against the DNA. TRBV21-1 is assigned pseudogene status. The CDR3 totals 19 residues.

The chain is built from TRBV5-4 and TRBJ2-7; TRBD2 matches at 12 bases. Trimming at V came to 5 bases and at J to 7 bases, leaving 10 bases not matched to a gene. Germline V lookup: CDR1 SGHNT, CDR2 YYREEE (reference sequence). This CDR3 comprises 15 residues. The CDR3 spells CASRGWTSGVREQYF. The CDR3, as DNA: TGTGCCAGCAGGGGGTGGACTAGCGGGGTGAGGGAGCAGTACTTC.

This clone was recorded only once. The rearrangement links TRBV18 to TRBJ1-1, with D possibly being TRBD1 (6 bases). The germline V and J ends were trimmed by 3 bases and 3 bases, with 17 bases remaining between them. This CDR3 region has 16 residues. CDR1 is KGHSH and CDR2 is LQKENI in the germline V gene. The CDR3, as DNA: TGTGCCAGCTCACCGACATCCAGGGGATCGGACACTGAAGCTTTCTTT. Its translation is CASSPTSRGSDTEAFF.

The gene calls are TRBV9 and TRBJ2-2; TRBD2 matches 12 bases. V shed 3 bases and J 8 bases; nucleotides not matched to a gene: 8. The CDR3 contains 16 residues. The germline gives CDR1 SGDLS, CDR2 YYNGEE. CDR3 coding DNA: TGTGCCAGCAGCGCCTCTAGCGGGGGGGCTTCTGGGGAGCTGTTTTTT. Encoded protein: CASSASSGGASGELFF. Using reference TRBV9 and TRBJ2-2 for the parts outside the CDR3, the full variable domain is DSGVTQTPKHLITATGQRVTLRCSPRSGDLSVYWYQQSLDQGLQFLIQYYNGEERAKGNILERFSAQQFPDLHSELNLSSLELGDSALYFCASSASSGGASGELFFGEGSRLTVL.

The chain is built from TRBV5-6 and TRBJ2-7, with D perhaps matching TRBD1 (9 bases). The V gene lost 4 bases and the J gene lost 5 bases, with 22 bases spanning the gap. CDR1 SGHDT and CDR2 YYEEEE come from the germline V gene. CDR3 length: 16 residues. CDR3 bases: TGTGCCAGCAGCCAAAAGGGGACAGGGACTAGGAACGAGCAGTACTTC. Translated: CASSQKGTGTRNEQYF.

The chain combines TRBV19 with TRBJ1-1, with D unclear. CDR1 is LNHDA, CDR2 SQIVND, per germline (reference sequence). The CDR3 runs 13 residues. Trimming stripped 5 bases from V and 2 bases from J, with 9 bases between. The CDR3 nucleotides read TGTGCCAGTAGTCCCCGGGTAAACACTGAAGCTTTCTTT. Translated, it gives CASSPRVNTEAFF.

The rearrangement uses TRBV19 and TRBJ1-2; D might be TRBD1 (5 bases). Germline V gene sequence: CDR1 LNHDA, CDR2 SQIVND (reference sequence). The CDR3 length is 14 residues. V was clipped by 3 bases and J by 2 bases, with 10 bases between them. In DNA, the CDR3 is TGTGCCAGTAGTATCGCAGGGTCCAACTATGGCTACACCTTC. It codes for CASSIAGSNYGYTF.

This clone was recorded only once. This chain connects TRBV5-8 to TRBJ2-2, with a possible D match to TRBD1 (5 bases). Per the germline V gene, CDR1 is SGHTS and CDR2 is YDEGEE. V lost 2 bases to trimming and J lost 1 base, with 9 bases between them. The CDR3 has 15 amino acids. The CDR3 DNA follows: TGTGCCAGCAGCTTCCGACAGTTGAACACCGGGGAGCTGTTTTTT. It yields the protein CASSFRQLNTGELFF.

The V and J genes are TRBV18 and TRBJ2-2, with a weak D call TRBD2 (6 bases). CDR1 is KGHSH and CDR2 is LQKENI in the germline V gene. The CDR3 has 17 amino acids. Trimming left V 0 bases short and J 7 bases short, with 18 bases between. The DNA of the CDR3 is TGTGCCAGCTCACCACCGAGCCTAGCGAGCAATTACGGGGAGCTGTTTTTT. Its protein is CASSPPSLASNYGELFF.